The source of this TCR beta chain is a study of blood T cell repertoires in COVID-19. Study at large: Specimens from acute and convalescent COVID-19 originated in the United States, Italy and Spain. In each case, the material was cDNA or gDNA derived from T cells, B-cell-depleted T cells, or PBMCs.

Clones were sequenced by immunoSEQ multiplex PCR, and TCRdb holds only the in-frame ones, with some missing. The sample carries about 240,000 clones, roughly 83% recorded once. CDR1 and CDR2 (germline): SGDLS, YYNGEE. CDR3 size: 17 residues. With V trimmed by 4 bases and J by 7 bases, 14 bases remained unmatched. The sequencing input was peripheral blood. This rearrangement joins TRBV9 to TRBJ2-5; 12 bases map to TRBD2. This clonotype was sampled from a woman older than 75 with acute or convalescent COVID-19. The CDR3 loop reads CASSPAGLAGGYVTQYF. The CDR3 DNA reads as TGTGCCAGCAGCCCAGCTGGGCTAGCGGGGGGGTATGTGACCCAGTACTTC.